The sequence of this T cell receptor (beta chain) was determined in a study of cytomegalovirus exposure and HLA in healthy donors. Notes on the study in general: Based on reports, TCR beta sequences accurately predicted HLA-A and HLA-B alleles for most subjects. Roughly uniform depth of sequencing across donors was assumed in presence/absence analyses.

Germline trimming cut 2 bases from V and 3 bases from J; bases unmatched to any gene: 1. This CDR3 has 14 residues. From germline, CDR1 is MNHEY and CDR2 SVGAGI. Details on this clone: Its antigen is unidentified.

PCR involved 60 Vbeta and 13 Jbeta primers. Here immunoSEQ multiplex PCR was the method, and the copy in TCRdb shows in-frame clones only, minus some. This table has about 160,000 clones, 80% to 85% appearing once. The chain uses TRBV6-5 and TRBJ2-1, with TRBD1 matching over 7 bases. The receptor comes from a woman under 30 in good health and CMV-seronegative. The specimen was PBMCs. As DNA, the CDR3 is TGTGCCAGCAGTTACGGACAGGACTACAATGAGCAGTTCTTC. The encoded protein is CASSYGQDYNEQFF.